The 30 T cell receptor beta chains listed next were all sequenced from one sample in a study of human T cells and chemical hapten exposure. Time point reported: patch test 1, 2 weeks after DPC sensitization. This sample's treatment: therapeutic diphenylcyclopropenone sensitization with weekly scalp DPC. MiXCR, applied by TCRdb to the RACE reads, yields one record per CDR3 protein. The sample lists about 360,000 distinct CDR3 sequences, under 9% seen once, with 7% to 10% in the top ten. The sample consisted of whole blood, taken in connection with sensitization to the hapten diphenylcyclopropenone (DPC). The receptors derive from a woman in her late teens or twenties with alopecia areata. Some clones in this sample may be carry-over from other donors' samples.

This chain uses TRBV20-1 with TRBJ2-7, with 8 bases identical to TRBD1. CDR1 and CDR2 (germline): DFQATT, SNEGSKA (reference sequence). Trimming took 6 bases from V and 2 from J; bases not matched to a gene: 15. The CDR3 contains 16 residues. The CDR3 DNA reads TGCAGTGCGAAATCACTTGGACAGGGTGGACCCTACGAGCAGTACTTC. Translating it yields CSAKSLGQGGPYEQYF.

This clonotype was recorded at least ten times. The rearrangement joins TRBV6-6 to TRBJ2-7, with D perhaps matching TRBD1 (5 bases). Looked up from germline, CDR1 is MNHNY and CDR2 is SVGAGI (reference sequence). CDR3 length equals 15 residues. Trimming removed 2 bases from V and 4 bases from J, with 15 bases in between. CDR3 protein: CASSYLPTQGYEQYF. As DNA, the CDR3 is TGTGCCAGCAGTTACCTACCCACCCAGGGTTACGAGCAGTACTTC.

This chain links TRBV7-9 with TRBJ1-6, with unresolved D. Trimming left V 4 bases short and J 0 bases short, with 7 bases between. The length of the CDR3 is 15 residues. Germline CDR1 reads SEHNR; CDR2 reads FQNEAQ (reference sequence). The CDR3 DNA reads as TGTGCCAGCAGCTCGGTGGGCTCCTATAATTCACCCCTCCACTTT. Its translation is CASSSVGSYNSPLHF.

The J gene is TRBJ1-4, the V gene TRBV27; no clear D gene. V was shortened by 6 bases and J by 3 bases, with 8 bases between the two germline ends. Germline lookup yields CDR1 MNHEY and CDR2 SMNVEV (reference sequence). CDR3 length: 13 residues. CDR3 DNA sequence: TGTGCCAGCAGCCGGGGTCCTAATGAAAAACTGTTTTTT. This translates into CASSRGPNEKLFF.

V gene TRBV12-2 combines with J gene TRBJ1-2; the table gives TRBD1 as D, unverified against the DNA. TRBV12-2 is a recognized pseudogene. This CDR3 is built from 16 residues. CDR3 loop: CASRYVTGRCSYGYTF. Here the CDR3 DNA reads TGTGCAAGTCGATATGTCACAGGGCGGTGTAGCTATGGCTACACCTTC.

The rearrangement links TRBV28 to TRBJ1-1, with 7 bases matching TRBD1. The CDR3 is 15 amino acids. From germline, CDR1 is MDHEN and CDR2 SYDVKM. The V segment lost 6 bases and the J segment 4 bases; nucleotides outside the gene matches: 11. The CDR3 region has the DNA TGTGCCAGCAGCCGAGCAGGGGGATCGGTCACTGAAGCTTTCTTT. Translating it yields CASSRAGGSVTEAFF.

The chain employs TRBV10-3 and TRBJ1-2, with 10 bases that match TRBD1. The CDR3 sequence is 15 residues long. Germline lookup yields CDR1 ENHRY and CDR2 SYGVKD. With V trimmed by 3 bases and J by 8 bases, 9 bases remained unmatched. This chain's CDR3 is CAISDPGQGTGGYTF. The CDR3 bases are TGTGCCATCAGTGACCCGGGACAGGGGACTGGGGGCTACACCTTC.

V gene TRBV3-1 combines with J gene TRBJ1-6, with D uncertain. Trimming stripped 0 bases from V and 10 bases from J, with 4 bases between. This CDR3 has 12 residues. Per germline, CDR1 LGHDT and CDR2 YNNKEL (reference sequence). CDR3 residues: CASSQDVSPLHF. CDR3 nucleotide sequence: TGTGCCAGCAGCCAAGACGTATCACCCCTCCACTTT.

V gene TRBV20-1 combines with J gene TRBJ2-1; 9 nucleotides align to TRBD1. CDR3 length equals 14 residues. J lost 7 bases, V lost 4 bases, and 8 bases had no gene match. Germline assignment: CDR1 DFQATT and CDR2 SNEGSKA (reference sequence). CDR3 in amino acids: CSAIPGQGRNEQFF. The CDR3, as DNA: TGCAGTGCTATACCGGGACAGGGACGGAATGAGCAGTTCTTC.

This clonotype was seen a few times. The V gene is TRBV6-6, the J gene TRBJ1-6; 7 positions agree with TRBD1. V was pared by 2 bases and J by 10 bases, with 5 bases of the junction left unmatched. The germline gives CDR1 MNHNY, CDR2 SVGAGI (reference sequence). The CDR3 spans 14 residues. CDR3 amino acids: CASSYGNRGSPLHF. The CDR3 bases are TGTGCCAGCAGTTACGGCAACAGGGGATCACCCCTCCACTTT.

This clonotype was picked up many times. The rearrangement links TRBV20-1 to TRBJ2-5; 8 nucleotides line up with TRBD2. Germline CDR1 and CDR2: DFQATT and SNEGSKA (reference sequence). Losses at the gene ends were 4 bases for V and 2 bases for J; bases not matched to a gene: 6. The CDR3 has 14 amino acids. The CDR3 protein is CSATKGLAQETQYF. CDR3 in DNA: TGCAGTGCTACCAAAGGACTAGCACAAGAGACCCAGTACTTC.

At least ten counts were recorded for this clonotype. The gene calls are TRBV19 and TRBJ2-2; the D is unclear. Germline V lookup: CDR1 LNHDA, CDR2 SQIVND (reference sequence). The CDR3 spans 11 residues. With 5 bases removed from V and 6 bases from J, the gap between germline ends came to 4 bases. The CDR3 reads CASSGAGELFF. The CDR3 DNA follows: TGTGCCAGTAGTGGGGCCGGGGAGCTGTTTTTT.

This clonotype turned up a few times. The rearrangement links TRBV6-5 to TRBJ1-6; D gene uncertain. Per the germline V gene, CDR1 is MNHEY and CDR2 is SVGAGI. V lost 5 bases and J lost 10, with 9 bases in between. The length of the CDR3 is 12 residues. The CDR3 protein is CASSQFASPLHF. The CDR3 nucleotides read TGTGCCAGCAGTCAGTTCGCCTCACCCCTCCACTTT.

This clonotype came up many times. The rearrangement links TRBV6-5 to TRBJ2-7; either TRBD1 or TRBD2 may fit D (5 bases each). This CDR3 contains 15 residues. V shed 6 bases and J shed 1 base, with 16 bases lying between them. Germline CDR1 reads MNHEY; CDR2 reads SVGAGI. The CDR3 spells CASSFRVEGSYEQYF. As DNA, the CDR3 is TGTGCCAGCAGCTTCAGGGTAGAGGGATCCTACGAGCAGTACTTC.

This clonotype has just a few counts. The chain has TRBV6-6 and TRBJ2-7; 14 bases map to TRBD2. The CDR3 has 16 amino acids. Germline V gives CDR1 MNHNY, CDR2 SVGAGI (reference sequence). The J segment lost 4 bases and the V segment lost 7 bases, leaving 9 bases of the junction unmatched. The CDR3 region has the DNA TGTGCCAGCATCACGACTAGCGGGGGGGCTAGTTACGAGCAGTACTTC. Amino acids: CASITTSGGASYEQYF.

This clonotype was counted at least ten times. V usage is TRBV9 and J usage is TRBJ2-1; the D gene could be TRBD1 or TRBD2 (6 bases each). This CDR3 has 14 residues. Germline assignment: CDR1 SGDLS and CDR2 YYNGEE. Trimming cost V 0 bases and J 8 bases, with 12 bases left between them. The CDR3 protein is CASSVGGAFDEQFF. The CDR3 DNA reads as TGTGCCAGCAGCGTAGGGGGGGCCTTCGATGAGCAGTTCTTC. Together with reference TRBV9 and TRBJ2-1, the CDR3 gives the full variable domain: DSGVTQTPKHLITATGQRVTLRCSPRSGDLSVYWYQQSLDQGLQFLIQYYNGEERAKGNILERFSAQQFPDLHSELNLSSLELGDSALYFCASSVGGAFDEQFFGPGTRLTVL.

This clonotype was recorded at least ten times. This chain joins TRBV7-6 and TRBJ2-2; 8 bases agree with TRBD1. The V and J ends lost 4 bases and 0 bases, in that order; junction bases with no gene match: 13. The CDR3 runs 19 residues. The germline V gene has CDR1 SGHVS and CDR2 FNYEAQ. The CDR3 coding sequence is TGTGCCAGCAGCTCGTTGTCCGGGACAGGTGGGGCGAACACCGGGGAGCTGTTTTTT. Translating gives CASSSLSGTGGANTGELFF.

There are many counts of this clonotype. The V call is TRBV12-3 or TRBV12-4, the J call TRBJ1-2; D gene uncertain. The CDR3 covers 13 residues. The ends were cut back, 6 bases at V and 0 bases at J, with 8 bases in the middle. CDR3 region: CASSLSANYGYTF. The CDR3 DNA is TGTGCCAGCAGCCTAAGCGCTAACTATGGCTACACCTTC.

The sample holds a few counts of this clonotype. This rearrangement joins TRBV29-1 to TRBJ1-1; D call uncertain. V was shortened by 5 bases and J by 3 bases, with 13 bases between the two germline ends. This CDR3 spans 13 amino acids. Germline CDR1 reads SQVTM; CDR2 reads ANQGSEA. Here the CDR3 DNA reads TGCAGCGTTCGAGTGGGGATGCACACTGAAGCTTTCTTT. Its translation is CSVRVGMHTEAFF. The full variable domain, rest sourced from reference TRBV29-1 and TRBJ1-1, is SAVISQKPSRDICQRGTSLTIQCQVDSQVTMMFWYRQQPGQSLTLIATANQGSEATYESGFVIDKFPISRPNLTFSTLTVSNMSPEDSSIYLCSVRVGMHTEAFFGQGTRLTVV.

This clonotype was seen a handful of times. The chain employs TRBV20-1 and TRBJ2-3; 12 positions match TRBD2. The junction had 12 bases not matched to a gene; V was cut back by 2 bases and J by 6 bases. This CDR3 has 17 residues. Germline CDR1 is DFQATT and CDR2 is SNEGSKA (reference sequence). CDR3 amino acids: CSARSTLAGGHSDTQYF. The CDR3, as DNA: TGCAGTGCTAGATCTACCCTAGCGGGGGGGCATTCCGATACGCAGTATTTT.

This clonotype has more than one count but fewer than ten. The V and J genes are TRBV4-3 and TRBJ2-1, with TRBD1 as a possible D gene (6 bases). V lost 1 base to trimming and J lost 10 bases, with 14 bases between them. The CDR3 is 14 amino acids. The germline gives CDR1 LGHNA, CDR2 YSLEER. This CDR3 reads CASSQGLTTGEQFF. The CDR3 DNA sequence: TGCGCCAGCAGCCAAGGGTTAACTACAGGGGAGCAGTTCTTC.

The chain employs TRBV7-2 and TRBJ1-4; D is unresolved. In germline, CDR1 is SGHTA, CDR2 FQGNSA. This CDR3 contains 14 residues. V lost 1 base and J lost 7, with 10 bases in between. The CDR3 sequence is CASSLERIGEKLFF. In DNA form, the CDR3 reads TGTGCCAGCAGCTTAGAACGAATTGGTGAAAAACTGTTTTTT.

The genes are TRBV20-1 and TRBJ2-5; no reliable D call. V lost 4 bases and J 1 base, leaving 10 bases between the germline ends. CDR3 length: 13 residues. Germline CDR1 is DFQATT and CDR2 is SNEGSKA (reference sequence). The CDR3 region is CSAISRIQETQYF. The CDR3 nucleotides are TGCAGTGCTATATCAAGAATCCAAGAGACCCAGTACTTC.

There are a few counts of this clonotype. This rearrangement joins TRBV7-9 to TRBJ1-5; no clear D. The CDR3 has 13 residues. The V end was cut by 5 bases, the J end by 5 bases, with 10 bases between. Germline values: CDR1 SEHNR, CDR2 FQNEAQ (reference sequence). The CDR3 sequence: CASSPNEYQPQHF. CDR3 sequence (DNA): TGTGCCAGCAGCCCCAATGAGTATCAGCCCCAGCATTTT.

In this sample, this clonotype turned up many times. The rearrangement uses TRBV12-3 or TRBV12-4 and TRBJ1-5; 7 nucleotides agree with TRBD1. Losses at the gene ends were 0 bases for V and 1 base for J; bases not matched to a gene: 3. The CDR3 spans 16 residues. Here the CDR3 DNA reads TGTGCCAGCAGTTTAGCTTCAGGGGGAAGCAATCAGCCCCAGCATTTT. Translated, it gives CASSLASGGSNQPQHF.

V usage is TRBV7-2 and J usage is TRBJ2-3; D not resolved. Germline lookup yields CDR1 SGHTA and CDR2 FQGNSA. The CDR3 covers 14 residues. The V and J ends lost 0 bases and 2 bases respectively, with 6 bases between them. This CDR3 reads CASSLAGITDTQYF. CDR3 DNA sequence: TGTGCCAGCAGCTTAGCGGGGATCACAGATACGCAGTATTTT.

The chain combines TRBV7-2 with TRBJ2-3; tentative D call: TRBD2 (7 bases). CDR1 and CDR2 from the germline V gene are SGHTA and FQGNSA. The germline V and J ends were trimmed by 7 bases and 1 base, with 15 bases remaining between them. This CDR3 contains 15 residues. The CDR3 DNA is TGTGCCAGCACCCCCGGGGGGCCTGGCACAGATACGCAGTATTTT. Translation: CASTPGGPGTDTQYF. Filled out from reference TRBV7-2 and TRBJ2-3, the complete variable domain reads GAGVSQSPSNKVTEKGKDVELRCDPISGHTALYWYRQSLGQGLEFLIYFQGNSAPDKSGLPSDRFSAERTGGSVSTLTIQRTQQEDSAVYLCASTPGGPGTDTQYFGPGTRLTVL.

This clonotype has more than one count but fewer than ten. The chain employs TRBV20-1 and TRBJ1-3; TRBD1 is a possible D gene (5 bases). Deletions cut 3 bases from V and 1 base from J, with 10 bases between. This CDR3 region has 14 residues. The germline V gene has CDR1 DFQATT and CDR2 SNEGSKA (reference sequence). DNA of the CDR3: TGCAGTGCTAGTCTCGGGGCGTCTGGAAACACCATATATTTT. Translating it yields CSASLGASGNTIYF.

This clonotype was detected ten times or more. The CDR3 is CASSQGTDYEQYF. The CDR3 bases are TGTGCCAGCAGCCAAGGGACGGACTACGAGCAGTACTTC. The genes are TRBV3-1 and TRBJ2-7; D uncertain. Trimming stripped 1 base from V and 3 bases from J, with 7 bases between. The CDR3 runs 13 residues. CDR1 is LGHDT, CDR2 YNNKEL, per germline (reference sequence).

The chain couples TRBV20-1 to TRBJ2-7, with D unresolved. V was shortened by 3 bases and J by 4 bases, with 7 bases between the two germline ends. There are 11 residues in the CDR3. CDR1 is DFQATT and CDR2 is SNEGSKA in the germline V gene (reference sequence). The DNA for the CDR3 is TGCAGTGCTAGTACCGGATACGAGCAGTACTTC. This sequence encodes CSASTGYEQYF.